The 14 T cell receptor beta chains below all came from one sample that was sequenced in a study of blood T cell repertoires in COVID-19 (TCRdb year 2020). The library was produced with the immunoSEQ multiplex PCR assay. The clones in this table, taken by TCRdb from immuneACCESS, are in-frame only. Not every clone is retained; where verified, under half of the shortfall comes from an unresolved V gene, and the cause of the rest is unknown. The sample has roughly 350,000 clones on record, around 87% of them singletons. The biggest ten clones account for about 9.4% of the sample. Input material: peripheral blood. These receptors originate from a woman in her thirties with COVID-19, enrolled during active disease.

V is TRBV4-3 and J is TRBJ2-7, with 7 bases identical to TRBD1. The CDR3 contains 16 residues. Trimming cost V 2 bases and J 3 bases; bases outside gene matches: 10. The germline CDR1 and CDR2 sequences are LGHNA and YSLEER. CDR3 protein: CASSQTALGQFYEQYF. For the CDR3, the DNA is TGCGCCAGCAGCCAAACAGCGTTGGGACAGTTCTACGAGCAGTACTTC.

This clone was observed a single time. The CDR3 DNA follows: TGTGCCACCAGTAGTAACAGGGAATATGGCTACACCTTC. As protein: CATSSNREYGYTF. V usage is TRBV24-1 and J usage is TRBJ1-2, with D perhaps TRBD1 (6 bases). This CDR3 contains 13 residues. Trimming removed 6 bases at V and 5 bases at J, with 12 bases between. Per germline, CDR1 KGHDR and CDR2 SFDVKD.

J is TRBJ2-7 and V is TRBV28, with D uncertain. The CDR3 has 16 amino acids. The V end was cut by 0 bases, the J end by 1 base, with 13 bases between. Germline V CDR1 and CDR2: MDHEN, SYDVKM. CDR3 region: CASSLWAGAMSYEQYF. Here the CDR3 DNA reads TGTGCCAGCAGTTTATGGGCAGGCGCCATGTCCTACGAGCAGTACTTC.

The chain employs TRBV6-5 and TRBJ1-1, with D tentatively TRBD1 (5 bases). Germline CDR1 MNHEY, CDR2 SVGAGI. V lost 4 bases and J lost 10, with 19 bases in between. The CDR3 runs 14 residues. The CDR3 region has the DNA TGTGCCAGCAGTTTCAGCTCAGGGTTTACTTCAGCTTTCTTT. It is translated as CASSFSSGFTSAFF.

The chain carries TRBV6-2 or TRBV6-3 and TRBJ2-7, with 7 bases aligning to TRBD2. The CDR3 runs to 14 residues. Looked up from germline, CDR1 is MNHEY and CDR2 is SVGEGT. Germline trimming cut 3 bases from V and 5 bases from J; bases unmatched to any gene: 7. CDR3 loop: CASSYRGTIHEQYF. The DNA for the CDR3 is TGTGCCAGCAGTTATCGTGGGACTATCCACGAGCAGTACTTC.

V gene TRBV24-1 combines with J gene TRBJ2-3, with D unclear. V was clipped by 4 bases and J by 2 bases, with 3 bases between them. Germline V lookup: CDR1 KGHDR, CDR2 SFDVKD. This CDR3 region has 12 residues. The CDR3 region is CATSDFTDTQYF. The CDR3 region has the DNA TGTGCCACCAGTGACTTCACAGATACGCAGTATTTT.

The chain combines TRBV9 with TRBJ2-1, with 7 bases fitting TRBD1. Losses at the gene ends were 0 bases for V and 4 bases for J; bases not matched to a gene: 13. Germline assignment: CDR1 SGDLS and CDR2 YYNGEE. This CDR3 is 18 amino acids long. The chain's CDR3 is CASSVAPGQQRLYNEQFF. CDR3 DNA: TGTGCCAGCAGCGTAGCCCCGGGACAGCAAAGGCTATACAATGAGCAGTTCTTC.

The V call is TRBV30, the J call TRBJ2-6; perhaps TRBD1 as D (5 bases). The CDR3 length is 15 residues. Trimming left V 2 bases short and J 2 bases short, with 10 bases between. Looked up from germline, CDR1 is GTSNPN and CDR2 is SVGIG (reference sequence). The CDR3 spells CAWSSRVTGANVLTF. In DNA form, the CDR3 reads TGTGCCTGGAGTTCCAGGGTAACTGGGGCCAACGTCCTGACTTTC.

In this sample, this clone turned up once. V gene TRBV19 combines with J gene TRBJ1-6, with D possibly matching TRBD1 (5 bases). The CDR3 runs to 15 residues. V dropped 3 bases and J dropped 6 bases, with 12 bases sitting between them. In germline, CDR1 is LNHDA, CDR2 SQIVND (reference sequence). The CDR3 DNA follows: TGTGCCAGTAGTATTGGGGGGACCGCTAATTCACCCCTCCACTTT. Protein: CASSIGGTANSPLHF.

The V gene is TRBV10-1, the J gene TRBJ1-5; 8 nucleotides match TRBD1. Per germline, CDR1 WNHNN and CDR2 SYGVQD (reference sequence). J was trimmed by 0 bases and V by 6 bases; bases with no gene match: 16. CDR3 length: 19 residues. CDR3 DNA sequence: TGCGCCAGCAGCCAATTTCGGACCCGGGACAGGTATAGCAATCAGCCCCAGCATTTT. It yields the protein CASSQFRTRDRYSNQPQHF.

The V and J genes are TRBV5-1 and TRBJ2-7, with D perhaps matching TRBD1 (6 bases). Looked up from germline, CDR1 is SGHRS and CDR2 is YFSETQ. V gave up 5 bases and J gave up 7 bases, with 16 bases separating them. The CDR3 totals 13 residues. The CDR3 spells CASRQGAIREQYF. The CDR3 nucleotides read TGCGCCAGCAGACAGGGAGCAATTAGAGAGCAGTACTTC.

This clone was counted a single time. The chain recombines TRBV4-3 with TRBJ2-3; 8 bases are a match to TRBD2. The germline CDR1 and CDR2 sequences are LGHNA and YSLEER. The CDR3 runs 18 residues. V lost 1 base to trimming and J lost 6 bases; unmatched junction nucleotides: 15. The CDR3 loop is CASSQVRTGGIASDTQYF. CDR3 in DNA: TGCGCCAGCAGCCAAGTCCGGACGGGGGGGATAGCGTCGGATACGCAGTATTTT.

V is TRBV6-5 and J is TRBJ1-1; D might be TRBD1 (5 bases). The CDR3 is 14 residues long. Germline CDR1 MNHEY, CDR2 SVGAGI. V was trimmed by 7 bases and J by 1 base, leaving 13 bases between them. The CDR3 region is CASKTGLWNTEAFF. CDR3 bases: TGTGCCAGCAAAACGGGACTGTGGAACACTGAAGCTTTCTTT.

The rearrangement links TRBV27 to TRBJ1-2; D is perhaps TRBD1 (5 bases). The CDR3 sequence is 14 residues long. The V and J ends lost 5 bases and 3 bases respectively, with 13 bases between them. Per the germline V gene, CDR1 is MNHEY and CDR2 is SMNVEV (reference sequence). The CDR3 sequence: CASSQGLPDYGYTF. The CDR3 DNA reads as TGTGCCAGCAGTCAGGGACTCCCAGACTATGGCTACACCTTC.